The clone carrying this TCR beta chain was seen a handful of times. Its antigen is still unknown. This sample was taken from a study of immune evolution from preneoplasia to lung adenocarcinoma. Regarding the study as a whole: T cell clonality was higher in KRAS-mutant than EGFR-mutant or wild-type nodules. Later-stage lesions appeared to have more T cells, more diversity, less clonality. Top clone share appeared to fall from AAH through AIS, MIA, adenocarcinoma.

Looked up from germline, CDR1 is SEHNR and CDR2 is FQNEAQ (reference sequence). This CDR3 is 14 amino acids long. V lost 1 base and J 11 bases, leaving 15 bases between the germline ends. Some clones are missing from TCRdb's copy, which holds only in-frame ones; the method was immunoSEQ multiplex PCR. The sample lists roughly 13,000 clones, roughly 78% occurring once. This chain connects TRBV7-9 to TRBJ1-3; TRBD1 is a possible D gene (5 bases). The specimen was FFPE minimally invasive lung adenocarcinoma tissue. The source is a person aged 65 to 85 with lung adenocarcinoma. In DNA, the CDR3 is TGTGCCAGCAGCTTAGGGGTCCAGGGACTCCCCATATATTTT. This encodes CASSLGVQGLPIYF.